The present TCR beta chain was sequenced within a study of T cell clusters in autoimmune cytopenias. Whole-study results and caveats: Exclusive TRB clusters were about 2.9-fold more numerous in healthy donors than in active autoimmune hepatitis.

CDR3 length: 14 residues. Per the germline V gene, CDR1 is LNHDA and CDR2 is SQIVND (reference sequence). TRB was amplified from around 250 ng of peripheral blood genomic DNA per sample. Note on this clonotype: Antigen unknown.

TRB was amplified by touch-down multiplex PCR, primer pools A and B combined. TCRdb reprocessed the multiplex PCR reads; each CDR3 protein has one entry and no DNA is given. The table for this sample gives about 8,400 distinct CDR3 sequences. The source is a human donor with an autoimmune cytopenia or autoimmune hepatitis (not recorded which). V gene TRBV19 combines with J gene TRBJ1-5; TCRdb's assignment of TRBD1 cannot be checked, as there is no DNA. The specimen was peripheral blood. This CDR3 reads CASGGQYSNQPQHF.